One sample yielded the 8 T cell receptor beta chains listed below, sequenced in a study of Graves' ophthalmopathy and Graves' hyperthyroidism. RNA transcripts served as template for amplifying TCR beta CDR3 sequences. The authors performed first-round RT-PCR with HTBI primers and then a second-round multiplex PCR. One entry per CDR3 protein, called by TCRdb with MiXCR from the multiplex PCR reads. The top ten hold around 10% of the sample, which has around 1.1 million distinct CDR3 sequences, around a third seen once. Input material: peripheral blood or thyroid tissue (not recorded which). These receptors all stem from an adult man with Graves' hyperthyroidism.

CDR3 sequence reads: CASSAPRQGAMLNTEAFF. CDR3 nucleotides: TGTGCCAGCAGCGCACCCCGGCAGGGGGCTATGTTGAACACTGAAGCTTTCTTT. V gene TRBV25-1 combines with J gene TRBJ1-1; 8 nucleotides match TRBD1. Germline V gene data show CDR1 as MGHDK and CDR2 as SYGVNS. With V trimmed by 6 bases and J by 0 bases, 15 bases remained unmatched. This CDR3 is 18 amino acids long. The full variable domain, its missing parts supplied by reference TRBV25-1 and TRBJ1-1, is EADIYQTPRYLVIGTGKKITLECSQTMGHDKMYWYQQDPGMELHLIHYSYGVNSTEKGDLSSESTVSRIRTEHFPLTLESARPSHTSQYLCASSAPRQGAMLNTEAFFGQGTRLTVV.

The chain combines TRBV29-1 with TRBJ1-2; 10 bases are shared with TRBD1. The CDR3 runs 13 residues. Trimming removed 6 bases from V and 6 bases from J; junction bases left unmatched: 7. The V gene's germline CDR1 is SQVTM and CDR2 ANQGSEA. CDR3 in DNA: TGCAGCGTAGACCCGGGACAGGGGAATGGCTACACCTTC. Translation: CSVDPGQGNGYTF.

The chain joins TRBV19 to TRBJ2-5; possibly TRBD1 or TRBD2 for D (6 bases each). The CDR3 spans 14 residues. V lost 3 bases to trimming and J lost 9 bases, with 17 bases between them. Germline V gene lookup returns CDR1 LNHDA and CDR2 SQIVND (reference sequence). CDR3 sequence reads: CASSIMGGNQPQYF. In nucleotides, the CDR3 is TGTGCCAGTAGTATTATGGGGGGCAATCAGCCCCAGTACTTC.

V and J are TRBV30 and TRBJ1-6; D remains unclear. Trimming removed 2 bases from V and 3 bases from J, with 11 bases in between. Germline CDR1 reads GTSNPN; CDR2 reads SVGIG (reference sequence). The CDR3 has 15 amino acids. CDR3 amino acids: CAWSQAVGYNSPLHF. As DNA, the CDR3 is TGTGCCTGGAGTCAGGCAGTTGGCTATAATTCACCCCTCCACTTT.

This clonotype has a count of ten or more. The chain combines TRBV10-3 with TRBJ2-5; D is possibly TRBD1 or TRBD2 (5 bases each). Trimming removed 4 bases from V and 7 bases from J, with 16 bases in between. Germline CDR1 ENHRY, CDR2 SYGVKD. There are 14 residues in the CDR3. This CDR3 is CAISVQSGDGTQYF. CDR3 DNA sequence: TGTGCCATCAGTGTCCAGTCTGGGGACGGGACCCAGTACTTC.

The rearrangement joins TRBV6-5 to TRBJ1-2, with D hard to call. Germline V lookup: CDR1 MNHEY, CDR2 SVGAGI. The V end was cut by 5 bases, the J end by 5 bases, with 15 bases between. This CDR3 spans 14 amino acids. The CDR3 loop is CASSERRELYGYTF. CDR3 bases: TGTGCCAGCAGTGAAAGGAGGGAACTATATGGCTACACCTTC.

This clonotype was picked up a small number of times. J is TRBJ2-6 and V is TRBV28; D is uncertain. V shed 4 bases and J shed 0 bases, with 7 bases lying between them. CDR3 length equals 15 residues. Per the germline V gene, CDR1 is MDHEN and CDR2 is SYDVKM. DNA of the CDR3: TGTGCCAGCAGTTCGGTTAACTCTGGGGCCAACGTCCTGACTTTC. It encodes CASSSVNSGANVLTF.

This clonotype was detected many times. The chain recombines TRBV6-5 with TRBJ2-5; a possible D gene is TRBD1 (6 bases). This CDR3 comprises 13 residues. The ends were cut back, 6 bases at V and 5 bases at J, with 13 bases in the middle. Germline CDR1 is MNHEY and CDR2 is SVGAGI. CDR3 loop: CASRYRVGETQYF. In DNA form, the CDR3 reads TGTGCCAGCAGGTACAGGGTAGGGGAGACCCAGTACTTC.